This passage covers 19 T cell receptor beta chains from one sample sequenced in a study of vaccination and CD4 T cells after COVID-19. Researchers used the Oncomine TCR Beta short-read assay to sequence DNA from cultured CD4+ T cells. MiXCR, run by TCRdb on the PCR reads, gives a single entry per CDR3 protein. Of more than 13,000 distinct CDR3 sequences detected, around 74% appear once; the ten largest clones hold around 15%. As for treatment: approximately nine-day PBMC culture with coronavirus spike peptide pools or control peptides (ViraFEST assay). These receptors have no known antigen. Sequencing was carried out using CD4+ T cells from blood, cultured in vitro. The receptors here all came from a human donor who had recovered from COVID-19.

V and J are TRBV6-1 and TRBJ1-5, with 12 positions matching TRBD1. The CDR3 length is 15 residues. The V gene's germline CDR1 is MNHNS and CDR2 SASEGT. The junction had 8 bases not matched to a gene; V was cut back by 7 bases and J by 7 bases. The CDR3 region is CASNPGQGARQPQHF. In DNA form, the CDR3 reads TGTGCCAGCAACCCGGGACAGGGGGCTCGGCAGCCCCAGCATTTT.

This clonotype rates as large. The chain employs TRBV7-2 and TRBJ1-2; no clear D. Trimming stripped 0 bases from V and 5 bases from J, with 13 bases between. The CDR3 extends over 15 amino acids. Looked up from germline, CDR1 is SGHTA and CDR2 is FQGNSA. The CDR3, as DNA: TGTGCCAGCAGCTTAGCAGTGGGGTTAGGGTATGGCTACACCTTC. Residues: CASSLAVGLGYGYTF.

V gene TRBV11-2 combines with J gene TRBJ2-7; D perhaps matches TRBD1 (6 bases). Germline lookup yields CDR1 SGHAT and CDR2 FQNNGV. The CDR3 loop spans 13 amino acids. Trimming left V 4 bases short and J 7 bases short, with 14 bases between. This CDR3 is CASSSQQGYEQYF. DNA for the CDR3: TGTGCCAGCAGCTCGCAACAGGGTTATGAGCAGTACTTC.

The rearrangement joins TRBV6-2 or TRBV6-3 to TRBJ2-5; 12 nucleotides line up with TRBD1. The V gene's germline CDR1 is MNHEY and CDR2 SVGEGT. The V gene end was trimmed by 6 bases and the J gene end by 5 bases; junction bases not matched to a gene: 7. This CDR3 spans 15 amino acids. CDR3 sequence: CASRGTGGNQETQYF. CDR3 coding DNA: TGTGCCAGCAGGGGGACAGGGGGCAATCAGGAGACCCAGTACTTC.

V usage is TRBV7-9 and J usage is TRBJ1-6; D is uncertain. Trimming shortened V by 3 bases and J by 9 bases, and 3 bases separated the two germline ends. This CDR3 spans 11 amino acids. In germline, CDR1 is SEHNR, CDR2 FQNEAQ (reference sequence). The CDR3 sequence is CASSLSSPLHF. Written as DNA, the CDR3 is TGTGCCAGCAGCTTGAGTTCACCCCTCCACTTT.

V usage is TRBV7-9 and J usage is TRBJ1-6; D call uncertain. V lost 3 bases and J lost 5, with 5 bases in between. The CDR3 has 13 amino acids. Germline V gene sequence: CDR1 SEHNR, CDR2 FQNEAQ (reference sequence). The DNA for the CDR3 is TGTGCCAGCAGCTTCCGAGATAATTCACCCCTCCACTTT. This encodes CASSFRDNSPLHF.

The chain has TRBV6-1 and TRBJ1-5; 7 nucleotides align to TRBD1. The CDR3 consists of 16 residues. J was trimmed by 2 bases and V by 2 bases; bases with no gene match: 6. Per the germline V gene, CDR1 is MNHNS and CDR2 is SASEGT. The CDR3 sequence: CASSELIQGGNQPQHF. DNA of the CDR3: TGTGCCAGCAGTGAATTAATCCAGGGGGGCAATCAGCCCCAGCATTTT.

This chain connects TRBV19 to TRBJ2-2; D call uncertain. The length of the CDR3 is 15 residues. Germline lookup yields CDR1 LNHDA and CDR2 SQIVND (reference sequence). Trimming stripped 4 bases from V and 6 bases from J, with 15 bases between. CDR3 DNA: TGTGCCAGTAGTACAGGATCCCGGCACGCCGGGGAGCTGTTTTTT. It yields the protein CASSTGSRHAGELFF.

Concerning this clonotype itself: The junction does not match germline at one end; this may be a read error. The genes are TRBV7-9 and TRBJ1-1, with no clear D. This CDR3 comprises 12 residues. Germline V gene sequence: CDR1 SEHNR, CDR2 FQNEAQ (reference sequence). The CDR3 sequence is CASSYKDTEAFF. CDR3 DNA sequence: TGTGCCAGCAGCTACAAAGACACAGAAGCTTTCTTT.

The chain combines TRBV29-1 with TRBJ1-5; possible D gene TRBD1, 6 bases. V lost 8 bases, J lost 4 bases, and 15 bases lay in between. This CDR3 is built from 13 residues. CDR1 and CDR2 from the germline V gene are SQVTM and ANQGSEA. CDR3 bases: TGCAGCTACTCCGGCCAGGGGAATCAGCCCCAGCATTTT. This sequence encodes CSYSGQGNQPQHF.

This chain connects TRBV7-8 to TRBJ2-7, with D possibly matching TRBD1 (7 bases). Trimming shortened V by 5 bases and J by 5 bases, and 16 bases separated the two germline ends. CDR1 is SGHVS, CDR2 FQNEAQ, per germline. This CDR3 has 14 residues. CDR3 loop: CASSDIRGADEQYF. CDR3 in DNA: TGTGCCAGCAGCGATATCAGGGGGGCCGACGAGCAGTACTTC.

The genes are TRBV5-6 and TRBJ2-5; 10 bases line up with TRBD1. Germline CDR1 SGHDT, CDR2 YYEEEE. There are 16 residues in the CDR3. J gave up 5 bases and V 1 base, and 8 bases lay outside the gene matches. The chain's CDR3 is CASSLTDRGRFETQYF. The CDR3 DNA follows: TGTGCCAGCAGCTTGACCGACAGGGGGCGGTTTGAGACCCAGTACTTC. Full variable domain (rest looked up from reference TRBV5-6 and TRBJ2-5): DAGVTQSPTHLIKTRGQQVTLRCSPKSGHDTVSWYQQALGQGPQFIFQYYEEEERQRGNFPDRFSGHQFPNYSSELNVNALLLGDSALYLCASSLTDRGRFETQYFGPGTRLLVL.

The rearrangement uses TRBV28 and TRBJ1-2; 8 bases map to TRBD1. V was pared by 3 bases and J by 8 bases, with 11 bases of the junction left unmatched. The CDR3 runs to 15 residues. Germline CDR1 MDHEN, CDR2 SYDVKM. The CDR3 coding sequence is TGTGCCAGCAGTTTCGGGGACAGGTGGCTTGGGGGCTACACCTTC. This sequence encodes CASSFGDRWLGGYTF.

The rearrangement links TRBV15 to TRBJ2-7; D might be TRBD1 or TRBD2, each matching 5 bases. Trimming removed 9 bases from V and 2 bases from J, with 14 bases in between. Germline V gives CDR1 LNHNV, CDR2 YYDKDF (reference sequence). CDR3 size: 13 residues. The CDR3: CATGPGRTYEQYF. The CDR3 nucleotides read TGTGCCACTGGACCGGGACGGACCTACGAGCAGTACTTC.

This chain connects TRBV18 to TRBJ2-5; 8 bases agree with TRBD1. This CDR3 is built from 13 residues. The V segment lost 8 bases and the J segment 5 bases; nucleotides outside the gene matches: 7. Germline CDR1 reads KGHSH; CDR2 reads LQKENI. CDR3 in amino acids: CASAAGGWETQYF. In DNA form, the CDR3 reads TGTGCCAGCGCCGCAGGGGGCTGGGAGACCCAGTACTTC.

The V and J genes are TRBV27 and TRBJ1-2, with TRBD1 matching over 8 bases. Germline assignment: CDR1 MNHEY and CDR2 SMNVEV (reference sequence). The CDR3 loop spans 16 amino acids. V gave up 5 bases and J gave up 3 bases; unmatched junction bases: 11. CDR3 sequence (DNA): TGTGCCAGCAGTCCCCGGATCGACAGGGGATACTATGGCTACACCTTC. Its translation is CASSPRIDRGYYGYTF.

This clonotype occurred a few times. The gene calls are TRBV27 and TRBJ1-2; D may be TRBD1 (5 bases). Per germline, CDR1 MNHEY and CDR2 SMNVEV (reference sequence). CDR3 length: 13 residues. Trimming removed 4 bases at V and 4 bases at J, with 10 bases between. This chain's CDR3 is CASSSRGVYGYTF. The CDR3 DNA reads TGTGCCAGCAGTTCCCGGGGGGTCTATGGCTACACCTTC.

Of note for this clonotype: A read error may explain this, as a much larger clone is one base away. The chain is built from TRBV25-1 and TRBJ1-2, with D possibly being TRBD1 (6 bases). Germline loops: CDR1 MGHDK, CDR2 SYGVNS. The CDR3 is made up of 16 amino acids. The CDR3, as DNA: TGTGCCAGCTGTGAATTTGGCAGGGGCGGCAACTATGGCTACACCTTC. Amino acids: CASCEFGRGGNYGYTF.

By frequency in the sample, this clonotype is medium-sized. The chain employs TRBV19 and TRBJ2-7; no definite D call. V was cut by 3 bases and J by 6 bases, with 18 bases left in between. The CDR3 contains 15 residues. Germline V gives CDR1 LNHDA, CDR2 SQIVND (reference sequence). CDR3 region: CASSISGQLSGEQYF. In DNA form, the CDR3 reads TGTGCCAGTAGTATTTCCGGGCAACTCTCAGGCGAGCAGTACTTC.